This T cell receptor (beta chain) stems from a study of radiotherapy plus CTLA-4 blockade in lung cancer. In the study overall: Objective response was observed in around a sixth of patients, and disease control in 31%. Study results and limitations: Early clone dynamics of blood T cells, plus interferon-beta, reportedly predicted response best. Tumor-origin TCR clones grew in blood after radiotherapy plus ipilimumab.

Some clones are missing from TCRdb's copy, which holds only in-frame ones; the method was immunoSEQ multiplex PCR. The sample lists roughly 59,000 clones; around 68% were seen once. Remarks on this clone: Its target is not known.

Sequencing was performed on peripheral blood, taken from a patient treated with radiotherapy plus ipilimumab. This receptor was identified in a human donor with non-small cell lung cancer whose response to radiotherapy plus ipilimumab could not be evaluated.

The CDR3 DNA reads as TGTGCCAGCTCACAACCGGGACAGGGAATTCCCTACGAGCAGTACTTC. Protein: CASSQPGQGIPYEQYF. This sequence joins TRBV18 and TRBJ2-7; TRBD1 agrees at 9 bases. The CDR3 consists of 16 residues. V lost 4 bases and J lost 2; bases outside the gene matches: 9. Germline V CDR1 and CDR2: KGHSH, LQKENI.